Given below is one T cell receptor beta chain in context. As yet, its antigen is unknown. Germline V gene data show CDR1 as MDHEN and CDR2 as SYDVKM. The CDR3 extends over 14 amino acids. V was clipped by 2 bases and J by 6 bases, with 13 bases between them. The sample comes from a study of cytomegalovirus exposure and HLA in healthy donors. In the PCR, 60 Vbeta and 13 Jbeta primers were used. Repertoires were generated with immunoSEQ multiplex PCR, while TCRdb's copy carries only in-frame clones and drops some. The table has about 160,000 clones, roughly 80% seen once. General study results and limits: Some segments of the V type, notably TRBV6-2 and TRBV6-3, were excluded as indistinguishable.

The V gene is TRBV28, the J gene TRBJ1-1; D possibly corresponds to TRBD1 (5 bases). The sequenced sample was PBMCs. The source is a male donor in good health and CMV-seropositive. The CDR3 nucleotides are TGTGCCAGCAGTTTACGTCAGGGTGACGCTGAAGCTTTCTTT. Translating gives CASSLRQGDAEAFF.